The 20 T cell receptor beta chains given below trace back to one sample, sequenced in a study of T cell responses to AZD1222 COVID-19 vaccine. Sequencing was performed with immunoSEQ multiplex PCR; in TCRdb, only in-frame clones are kept and a portion is missing. The data hold roughly 150,000 clones, with approximately 94% observed a single time. Source: peripheral blood, taken on day 0 of AZD1222 vaccination. These receptors all stem from an adult in good health.

The chain uses TRBV2 and TRBJ1-5, with D perhaps matching TRBD1 (5 bases). This CDR3 spans 12 amino acids. From germline, CDR1 is SNHLY and CDR2 FYNNEI. V lost 8 bases, J lost 3 bases, and 8 bases lay in between. The DNA of the CDR3 is TGTGCCAGCGAAGGGGTCAATCAGCCCCAGCATTTT. The encoded protein is CASEGVNQPQHF.

The chain joins TRBV30 to TRBJ1-5, with TRBD1 as a possible D gene (5 bases). Germline lookup yields CDR1 GTSNPN and CDR2 SVGIG (reference sequence). The CDR3 totals 13 residues. V shed 1 base and J shed 6 bases, with 10 bases lying between them. The CDR3 nucleotides read TGTGCCTGGAGTGGGACATTGGGTCAGCCCCAGCATTTT. This translates into CAWSGTLGQPQHF.

V and J are TRBV27 and TRBJ1-1; D call uncertain. The CDR3 is 15 residues long. Germline lookup yields CDR1 MNHEY and CDR2 SMNVEV (reference sequence). V lost 2 bases to trimming and J lost 1 base, with 11 bases between them. CDR3: CASSLTPARNTEAFF. The DNA of the CDR3 is TGTGCCAGCAGTTTAACCCCGGCCAGGAACACTGAAGCTTTCTTT.

The chain employs TRBV23-1 and TRBJ2-7; either TRBD1 or TRBD2 may fit D (5 bases each). TRBV23-1 is sorted into the ORF group, with uncertain function. Trimming took 4 bases from V and 7 from J, leaving 11 bases between them. This CDR3 region has 12 residues. CDR3 region: CASSPLGEEQYF. The CDR3 DNA is TGCGCCAGCAGTCCTCTGGGGGAAGAGCAGTACTTC.

The rearrangement uses TRBV3-1 (or the pseudogene TRBV3-2) and TRBJ1-2, with 9 bases that match TRBD1. The junction had 9 bases not matched to a gene; V was cut back by 4 bases and J by 6 bases. The germline CDR1 and CDR2 sequences are LGHDT and YNNKEL (reference sequence). This CDR3 is built from 15 residues. In DNA form, the CDR3 reads TGTGCCAGCAGCCCCCAATCACAGGGGGCGAATGGCTACACCTTC. This encodes CASSPQSQGANGYTF.

V is TRBV4-1 and J is TRBJ1-1; D perhaps matches TRBD1 (5 bases). In germline, CDR1 is MGHRA, CDR2 YSYEKL. The V end was cut by 2 bases, the J end by 1 base, with 11 bases between. The CDR3 spans 15 residues. This CDR3 reads CASSQPGRRNTEAFF. CDR3 bases: TGCGCCAGCAGCCAACCGGGACGGAGGAACACTGAAGCTTTCTTT.

The rearrangement links TRBV4-2 to TRBJ1-3; D is ambiguous. From germline, CDR1 is LGHNA and CDR2 YNFKEQ. V lost 1 base and J lost 1, with 11 bases in between. There are 16 residues in the CDR3. CDR3 in amino acids: CASSQGEAASGNTIYF. CDR3 DNA sequence: TGTGCCAGCAGCCAAGGCGAGGCGGCGTCTGGAAACACCATATATTTT.

The chain uses TRBV7-2 and TRBJ1-2; D possibly corresponds to TRBD1 (6 bases). Germline V gene sequence: CDR1 SGHTA, CDR2 FQGNSA. The CDR3 contains 14 residues. Trimming took 1 base from V and 7 from J, leaving 13 bases between them. The CDR3 coding sequence is TGTGCCAGCAGCTTAGACAGGGCTATAAGTGGCTACACCTTC. The encoded protein is CASSLDRAISGYTF.

V is TRBV6-5 and J is TRBJ1-5, with D hard to call. Trimming took 0 bases from V and 6 from J, leaving 6 bases between them. The CDR3 spans 13 residues. Germline values: CDR1 MNHEY, CDR2 SVGAGI. The chain's CDR3 is CASSYSPGQPQHF. In nucleotides, the CDR3 is TGTGCCAGCAGTTACTCCCCTGGTCAGCCCCAGCATTTT.

The chain links TRBV7-9 to TRBJ1-2; D gene uncertain. The V end was cut by 5 bases, the J end by 0 bases, with 13 bases between. CDR1 is SEHNR and CDR2 is FQNEAQ in the germline V gene (reference sequence). The CDR3 is made up of 15 amino acids. This CDR3 is CASSPWTETNYGYTF. The CDR3, as DNA: TGTGCCAGCAGCCCCTGGACCGAGACTAACTATGGCTACACCTTC.

V gene TRBV15 combines with J gene TRBJ1-1; D perhaps matches TRBD1 (5 bases). Trimming pared 9 bases from V and 2 bases from J, leaving 13 bases between. This CDR3 comprises 13 residues. Germline assignment: CDR1 LNHNV and CDR2 YYDKDF (reference sequence). The CDR3 region is CATRAGLNTEAFF. Written as DNA, the CDR3 is TGTGCCACTCGGGCGGGACTTAACACTGAAGCTTTCTTT.

This clone has just a few counts. The chain combines TRBV6-5 with TRBJ1-6; D may be TRBD1 (6 bases). Between the trimmed V and J ends, which lost 4 bases and 8 bases, there was a span of 18 bases. This CDR3 has 16 residues. Germline values: CDR1 MNHEY, CDR2 SVGAGI. The CDR3 is CASSWGYRASDSPLHF. The DNA for the CDR3 is TGTGCCAGCAGTTGGGGGTACAGGGCGAGCGATTCACCCCTCCACTTT.

This chain links TRBV7-9 with TRBJ1-1; D might be TRBD1 (5 bases). Trimming stripped 3 bases from V and 0 bases from J, with 11 bases between. CDR3 length: 15 amino acids. Germline V gives CDR1 SEHNR, CDR2 FQNEAQ (reference sequence). CDR3 in amino acids: CASSLGGVMNTEAFF. The CDR3 DNA reads as TGTGCCAGCAGCTTGGGAGGGGTCATGAACACTGAAGCTTTCTTT.

In this sample, this clone turned up a few times. The rearrangement links TRBV2 to TRBJ2-5, with 7 bases identical to TRBD1. CDR3 length: 13 residues. Germline assignment: CDR1 SNHLY and CDR2 FYNNEI. V trimming: 7 bases; J trimming: 4 bases; junction bases outside the gene matches: 6. CDR3 protein: CASTYYRGETQYF. CDR3 bases: TGTGCCAGCACCTACTACAGGGGAGAGACCCAGTACTTC.

The rearrangement links TRBV3-1 (or the pseudogene TRBV3-2) to TRBJ1-1; D is ambiguous. The CDR3 has 12 residues. CDR1 is LGHDT and CDR2 is YNNKEL in the germline V gene (reference sequence). V gave up 3 bases and J gave up 7 bases, with 9 bases separating them. The CDR3 spells CASSHRASEAFF. The CDR3 coding sequence is TGTGCCAGCAGCCACCGTGCTAGTGAAGCTTTCTTT.

The chain uses TRBV3-1 (or the pseudogene TRBV3-2) and TRBJ2-7; a weak D match, TRBD1 (6 bases). V dropped 6 bases and J dropped 2 bases, with 20 bases sitting between them. Germline loops: CDR1 LGHDT, CDR2 YNNKEL (reference sequence). This CDR3 contains 16 residues. The CDR3 nucleotides read TGTGCCAGCAGACCAAACCGTGCCGGGACACCCTACGAGCAGTACTTC. Its protein product is CASRPNRAGTPYEQYF.

In its sample, this clone was seen a few times. The V and J genes are TRBV5-6 and TRBJ2-3; TRBD2 aligns across 13 bases. The V gene end was trimmed by 4 bases and the J gene end by 0 bases; junction bases not matched to a gene: 5. The CDR3 is 17 residues long. CDR1 and CDR2 from the germline V gene are SGHDT and YYEEEE. The CDR3, as DNA: TGTGCCAGCAGCCCCCGACTAGCGGGGGGTAGCACAGATACGCAGTATTTT. The encoded protein is CASSPRLAGGSTDTQYF. Based on the CDR3 plus reference TRBV5-6 and TRBJ2-3, the full variable domain is DAGVTQSPTHLIKTRGQQVTLRCSPKSGHDTVSWYQQALGQGPQFIFQYYEEEERQRGNFPDRFSGHQFPNYSSELNVNALLLGDSALYLCASSPRLAGGSTDTQYFGPGTRLTVL.

The rearrangement links TRBV5-1 to TRBJ2-7; 7 nucleotides agree with TRBD1. Germline CDR1 and CDR2: SGHRS and YFSETQ. V lost 5 bases and J lost 3; bases outside the gene matches: 8. The CDR3 consists of 14 residues. The CDR3 DNA reads as TGCGCCAGCAGGACCGGGACAGAGAGCTACGAGCAGTACTTC. Its translation is CASRTGTESYEQYF.

This chain links TRBV7-9 with TRBJ1-4, with 8 nucleotides matching TRBD1. The CDR3 spans 14 residues. V gave up 1 base and J gave up 7 bases; unmatched junction bases: 2. Germline-derived CDR1 and CDR2 are SEHNR and FQNEAQ (reference sequence). CDR3 nucleotide sequence: TGTGCCAGCAGCTTAGGGCAGGGGGCTGAAAAACTGTTTTTT. Its protein is CASSLGQGAEKLFF.

V gene TRBV29-1 combines with J gene TRBJ2-5; D gene uncertain. This CDR3 has 13 amino acids. Germline values: CDR1 SQVTM, CDR2 ANQGSEA. V was shortened by 3 bases and J by 1 base, with 9 bases between the two germline ends. The CDR3 coding sequence is TGCAGCGTTGACCGGGTTTTCCAAGAGACCCAGTACTTC. Translation: CSVDRVFQETQYF.